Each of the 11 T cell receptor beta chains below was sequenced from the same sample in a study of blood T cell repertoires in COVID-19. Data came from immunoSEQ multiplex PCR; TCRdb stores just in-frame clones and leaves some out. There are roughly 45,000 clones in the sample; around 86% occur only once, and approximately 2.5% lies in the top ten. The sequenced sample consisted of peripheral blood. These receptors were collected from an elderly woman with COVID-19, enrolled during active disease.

The CDR3 sequence is CASSHLDMGLARGREQFF. The DNA of the CDR3 is TGCGCCAGCAGCCACCTCGACATGGGACTAGCGAGGGGAAGGGAGCAGTTCTTC. The chain is built from TRBV4-1 and TRBJ2-1; TRBD2 matches at 10 bases. After removal of 3 bases from V and 10 bases from J, the junction contained 18 bases not matched to a gene. CDR3 length: 18 residues. CDR1 is MGHRA and CDR2 is YSYEKL in the germline V gene.

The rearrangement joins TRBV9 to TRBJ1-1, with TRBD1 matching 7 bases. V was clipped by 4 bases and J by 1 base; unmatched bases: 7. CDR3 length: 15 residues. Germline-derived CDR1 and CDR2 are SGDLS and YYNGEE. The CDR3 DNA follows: TGTGCCAGCAGCCCAGGGGGGACAGCGAACACTGAAGCTTTCTTT. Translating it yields CASSPGGTANTEAFF.

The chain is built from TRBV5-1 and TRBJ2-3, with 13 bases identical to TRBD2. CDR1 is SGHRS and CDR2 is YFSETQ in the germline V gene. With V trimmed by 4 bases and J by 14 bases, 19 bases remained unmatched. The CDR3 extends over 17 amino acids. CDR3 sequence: CASSTGTSGNRWLTWYF. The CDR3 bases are TGCGCCAGCAGCACAGGGACTAGCGGGAATAGATGGTTAACGTGGTATTTT.

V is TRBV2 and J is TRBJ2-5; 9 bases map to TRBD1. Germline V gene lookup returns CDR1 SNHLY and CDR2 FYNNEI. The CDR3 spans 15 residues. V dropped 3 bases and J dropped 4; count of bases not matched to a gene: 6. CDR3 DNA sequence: TGTGCCAGCAGTGACCGGGACAGGGTTGTAGAGACCCAGTACTTC. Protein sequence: CASSDRDRVVETQYF.

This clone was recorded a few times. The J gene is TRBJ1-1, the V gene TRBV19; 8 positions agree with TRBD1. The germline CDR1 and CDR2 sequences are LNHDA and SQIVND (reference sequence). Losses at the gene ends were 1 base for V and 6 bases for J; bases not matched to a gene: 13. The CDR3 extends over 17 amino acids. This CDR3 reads CASSIGGQGARFSEAFF. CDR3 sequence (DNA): TGTGCCAGTAGTATAGGCGGGCAGGGGGCTAGGTTCTCTGAAGCTTTCTTT.

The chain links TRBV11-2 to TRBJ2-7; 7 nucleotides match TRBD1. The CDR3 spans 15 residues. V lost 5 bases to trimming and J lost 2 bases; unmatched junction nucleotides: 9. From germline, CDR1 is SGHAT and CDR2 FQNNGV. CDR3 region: CASSQRDQGAYEQYF. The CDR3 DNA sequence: TGTGCCAGCAGCCAAAGAGACCAGGGGGCCTACGAGCAGTACTTC.

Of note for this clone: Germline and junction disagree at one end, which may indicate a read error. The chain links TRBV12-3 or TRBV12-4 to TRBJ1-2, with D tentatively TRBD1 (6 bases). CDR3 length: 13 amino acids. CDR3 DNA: TGTGCCAGCAGATACGGGGGGCGGGAAGGCTACGCCTTC. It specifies CASRYGGREGYAF.

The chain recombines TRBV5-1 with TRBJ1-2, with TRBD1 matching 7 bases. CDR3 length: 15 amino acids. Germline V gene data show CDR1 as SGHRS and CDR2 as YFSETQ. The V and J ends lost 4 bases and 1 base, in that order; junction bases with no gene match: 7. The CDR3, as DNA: TGCGCCAGCAGCACCCGACAGGGCAATAACTATGGCTACACCTTC. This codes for CASSTRQGNNYGYTF. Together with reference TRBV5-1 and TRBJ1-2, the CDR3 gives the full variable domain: KAGVTQTPRYLIKTRGQQVTLSCSPISGHRSVSWYQQTPGQGLQFLFEYFSETQRNKGNFPGRFSGRQFSNSRSEMNVSTLELGDSALYLCASSTRQGNNYGYTFGSGTRLTVV.

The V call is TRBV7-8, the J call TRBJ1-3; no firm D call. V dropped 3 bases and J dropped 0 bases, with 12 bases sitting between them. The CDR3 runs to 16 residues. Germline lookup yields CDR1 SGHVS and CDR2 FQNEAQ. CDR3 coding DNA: TGTGCCAGCAGCTTCCTGACACATTTCTCTGGAAACACCATATATTTT. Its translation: CASSFLTHFSGNTIYF. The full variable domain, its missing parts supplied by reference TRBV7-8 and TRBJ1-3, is GAGVSQSPRYKVAKRGQDVALRCDPISGHVSLFWYQQALGQGPEFLTYFQNEAQLDKSGLPSDRFFAERPEGSVSTLKIQRTQQEDSAVYLCASSFLTHFSGNTIYFGEGSWLTVV.

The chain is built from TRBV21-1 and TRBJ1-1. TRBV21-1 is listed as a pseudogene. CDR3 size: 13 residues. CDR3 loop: CASSKDPGTEAFF. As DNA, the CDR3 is TGTGCCAGCAGCAAAGACCCGGGAACTGAAGCTTTCTTT.

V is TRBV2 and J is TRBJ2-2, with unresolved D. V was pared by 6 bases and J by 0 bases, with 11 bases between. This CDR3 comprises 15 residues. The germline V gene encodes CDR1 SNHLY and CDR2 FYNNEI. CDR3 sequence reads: CASSPYRANTGELFF. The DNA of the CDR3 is TGTGCCAGCAGCCCCTATCGAGCGAACACCGGGGAGCTGTTTTTT.